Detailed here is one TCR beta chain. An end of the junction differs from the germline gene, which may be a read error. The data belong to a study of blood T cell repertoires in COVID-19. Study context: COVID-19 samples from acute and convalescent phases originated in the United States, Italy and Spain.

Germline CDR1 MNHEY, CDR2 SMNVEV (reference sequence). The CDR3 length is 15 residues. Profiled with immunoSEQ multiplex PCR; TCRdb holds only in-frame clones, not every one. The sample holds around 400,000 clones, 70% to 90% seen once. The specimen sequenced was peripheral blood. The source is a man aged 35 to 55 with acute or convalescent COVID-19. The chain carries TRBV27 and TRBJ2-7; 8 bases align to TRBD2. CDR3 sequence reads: CASSFIGGGSHEQYF. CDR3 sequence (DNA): TGTGCCAGCAGTTTCATCGGGGGGGGCTCCCACGAGCAGTACTTC.